This T cell receptor beta chain came from a study of CD8+ T cells in alopecia areata. Study-wide results and caveats: Sequencing of scalp samples also captures resident alphabeta T cells of normal skin. Relative to mice, TCR sharing across patients was less clear, a difference possibly HLA-related.

As regards this clone: Its matching antigen is unknown.

The CDR3 is 14 amino acids. Trimming shortened V by 3 bases and J by 4 bases, and 13 bases separated the two germline ends. Per the germline V gene, CDR1 is MNHEY and CDR2 is SMNVEV (reference sequence). As the sequencing template, cDNA was produced by extracting RNA and reverse transcribing it. Measured with immunoSEQ multiplex PCR; TCRdb has only the in-frame clones, and not every one. The sample has about 110,000 clones; around 59% are singletons. What was sequenced was CD8+ T cells sorted from blood. The gene calls are TRBV27 and TRBJ2-7; D possibly corresponds to TRBD2 (7 bases). The TCR was taken from a human donor in good health. CDR3 DNA sequence: TGTGCCAGCAGTTTGGCGGGGGCCGATTACGAGCAGTACTTC. Amino acid sequence: CASSLAGADYEQYF.